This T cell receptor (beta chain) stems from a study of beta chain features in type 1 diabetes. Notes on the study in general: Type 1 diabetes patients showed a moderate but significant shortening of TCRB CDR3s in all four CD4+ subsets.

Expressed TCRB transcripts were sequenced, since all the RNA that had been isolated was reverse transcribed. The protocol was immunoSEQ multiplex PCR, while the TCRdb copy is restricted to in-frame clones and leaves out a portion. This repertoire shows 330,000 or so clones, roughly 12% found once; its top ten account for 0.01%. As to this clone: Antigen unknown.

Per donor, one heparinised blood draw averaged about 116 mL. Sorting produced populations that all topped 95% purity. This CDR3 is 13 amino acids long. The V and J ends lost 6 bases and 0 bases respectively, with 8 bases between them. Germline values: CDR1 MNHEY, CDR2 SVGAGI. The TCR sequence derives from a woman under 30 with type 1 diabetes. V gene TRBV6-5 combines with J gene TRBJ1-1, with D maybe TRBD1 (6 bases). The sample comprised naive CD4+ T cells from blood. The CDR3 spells CASRQGLNTEAFF. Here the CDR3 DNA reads TGTGCCAGCAGACAGGGCTTGAACACTGAAGCTTTCTTT.